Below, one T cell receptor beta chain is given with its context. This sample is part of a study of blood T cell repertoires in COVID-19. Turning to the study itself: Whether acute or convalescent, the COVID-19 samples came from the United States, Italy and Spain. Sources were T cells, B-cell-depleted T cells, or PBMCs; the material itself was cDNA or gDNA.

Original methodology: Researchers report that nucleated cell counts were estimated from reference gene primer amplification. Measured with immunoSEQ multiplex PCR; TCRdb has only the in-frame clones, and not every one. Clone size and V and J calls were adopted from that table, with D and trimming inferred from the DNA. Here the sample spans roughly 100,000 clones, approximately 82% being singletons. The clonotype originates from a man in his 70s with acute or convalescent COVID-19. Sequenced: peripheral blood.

CDR3 residues: CASNGGVLARTDTQYF. CDR3 DNA sequence: TGTGCCAGCAACGGAGGGGTGCTAGCGCGCACAGATACGCAGTATTTT. The chain recombines TRBV9 with TRBJ2-3; D possibly corresponds to TRBD2 (6 bases). V lost 6 bases and J 1 base, leaving 18 bases between the germline ends. Germline V CDR1 and CDR2: SGDLS, YYNGEE. This CDR3 is built from 16 residues.